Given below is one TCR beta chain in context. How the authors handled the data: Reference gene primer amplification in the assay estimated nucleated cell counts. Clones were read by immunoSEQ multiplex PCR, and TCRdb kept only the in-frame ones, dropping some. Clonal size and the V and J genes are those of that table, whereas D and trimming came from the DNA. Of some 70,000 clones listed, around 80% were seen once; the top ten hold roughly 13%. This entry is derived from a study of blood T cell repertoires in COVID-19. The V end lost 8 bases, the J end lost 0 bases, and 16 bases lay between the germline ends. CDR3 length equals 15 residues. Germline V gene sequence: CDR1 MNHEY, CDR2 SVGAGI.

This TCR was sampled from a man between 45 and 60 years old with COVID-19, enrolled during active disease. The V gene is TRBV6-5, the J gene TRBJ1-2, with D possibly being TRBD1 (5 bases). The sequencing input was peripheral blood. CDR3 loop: CASRPRDQTNYGYTF. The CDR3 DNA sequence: TGTGCCAGCCGACCGCGGGACCAGACTAACTATGGCTACACCTTC.